The 13 T cell receptor beta chains listed next were all sequenced from one sample in a study of CD8+ T cells in alopecia areata. Specified treatment: oral pan-JAK inhibitor, 5-10 mg twice daily. Following extraction, RNA underwent reverse transcription to cDNA, which served as the sequencing template. Method: immunoSEQ multiplex PCR; TCRdb's copy keeps in-frame clones and lacks some. The repertoire holds more than 90,000 clones, with about 64% as singletons. The source material was CD8+ T cells sorted from blood, sampled at week 4, from a patient treated with tofacitinib. The receptors here all came from a human donor with alopecia areata.

The chain employs TRBV6-5 and TRBJ1-2; D not certain. Germline values: CDR1 MNHEY, CDR2 SVGAGI. The CDR3 totals 12 residues. The V end lost 4 bases, the J end lost 6 bases, and 9 bases lay between the germline ends. Here the CDR3 DNA reads TGTGCCAGCAGTTTGGATACTAATGGCTACACCTTC. Translated: CASSLDTNGYTF.

This clone was counted only a few times. The chain combines TRBV2 with TRBJ2-1; 10 positions match TRBD2. There are 16 residues in the CDR3. J gave up 3 bases and V 1 base, and 3 bases lay outside the gene matches. The germline V gene has CDR1 SNHLY and CDR2 FYNNEI. The CDR3 here is CASSEVVAGGYNEQFF. For the CDR3, the DNA is TGTGCCAGCAGTGAAGTGGTAGCGGGGGGCTACAATGAGCAGTTCTTC.

The rearrangement links TRBV6-1 to TRBJ1-2; D ambiguous. The germline V and J ends were trimmed by 7 bases and 3 bases, with 12 bases remaining between them. This CDR3 region has 13 residues. CDR1 is MNHNS, CDR2 SASEGT, per germline. CDR3 bases: TGTGCCAGCACTCCAGGTTTCCACTATGGCTACACCTTC. Protein product: CASTPGFHYGYTF.

V and J are TRBV29-1 and TRBJ2-2; the D gene is possibly TRBD2 (6 bases). The V gene's germline CDR1 is SQVTM and CDR2 ANQGSEA. The V end lost 3 bases, the J end lost 4 bases, and 9 bases lay between the germline ends. This CDR3 is 13 amino acids long. CDR3 region: CSVEDYTTGELFF. The CDR3 nucleotides are TGCAGCGTTGAGGACTACACCACCGGGGAGCTGTTTTTT.

The chain has TRBV4-1 and TRBJ2-4; a weak D match, TRBD2 (5 bases). The V gene lost 0 bases and the J gene lost 4 bases, with 16 bases spanning the gap. Germline loops: CDR1 MGHRA, CDR2 YSYEKL. The CDR3 consists of 17 residues. As DNA, the CDR3 is TGCGCCAGCAGCCAAGATCCATGGAGGCTAGGTAAAAACATTCAGTACTTC. This gives the protein CASSQDPWRLGKNIQYF.

The V call is TRBV7-9, the J call TRBJ1-3; D ambiguous. The V and J ends lost 1 base and 2 bases respectively, with 6 bases between them. The germline V gene encodes CDR1 SEHNR and CDR2 FQNEAQ (reference sequence). CDR3 length equals 14 residues. The CDR3 loop reads CASSLVGPGNTIYF. In DNA form, the CDR3 reads TGTGCCAGCAGCTTAGTAGGGCCTGGAAACACCATATATTTT.

The V and J genes are TRBV29-1 and TRBJ2-7; D is unresolved. Germline assignment: CDR1 SQVTM and CDR2 ANQGSEA. This CDR3 region has 12 residues. V was shortened by 7 bases and J by 2 bases, with 12 bases between the two germline ends. CDR3 loop: CSGIGMPYEQYF. Written as DNA, the CDR3 is TGCAGCGGGATCGGAATGCCCTACGAGCAGTACTTC.

This clone was seen more than once but under ten times. J is TRBJ2-7 and V is TRBV7-2; D is undetermined. Trimming stripped 2 bases from V and 2 bases from J, with 4 bases between. Germline CDR1 reads SGHTA; CDR2 reads FQGNSA. This CDR3 spans 12 amino acids. The CDR3 reads CASSLMTYEQYF. CDR3 in DNA: TGTGCCAGCAGCTTAATGACCTACGAGCAGTACTTC.

The rearrangement joins TRBV30 to TRBJ1-1; D remains unclear. Trimming removed 0 bases from V and 8 bases from J, with 13 bases in between. There are 13 residues in the CDR3. The germline CDR1 and CDR2 sequences are GTSNPN and SVGIG (reference sequence). CDR3 protein: CAWSVLRADEAFF. The CDR3 bases are TGTGCCTGGAGTGTACTTCGAGCTGACGAAGCTTTCTTT.

The chain couples TRBV27 to TRBJ1-4, with 9 nucleotides matching TRBD1. V lost 6 bases to trimming and J lost 6 bases; unmatched junction nucleotides: 5. This CDR3 has 14 amino acids. Germline CDR1 MNHEY, CDR2 SMNVEV (reference sequence). The CDR3 DNA sequence: TGTGCCAGCAGGGGACAGGGCGTGTATGAAAAACTGTTTTTT. This codes for CASRGQGVYEKLFF.

The chain recombines TRBV5-1 with TRBJ2-1, with no clear D. V gave up 1 base and J gave up 6 bases, with 8 bases separating them. The CDR3 length is 13 residues. Germline V CDR1 and CDR2: SGHRS, YFSETQ. The chain's CDR3 is CASSLSHFNEQFF. Here the CDR3 DNA reads TGCGCCAGCAGCTTGAGCCACTTCAATGAGCAGTTCTTC.

This clone was recorded a few times. The V call is TRBV5-1, the J call TRBJ2-7; 10 bases are shared with TRBD1. Germline V CDR1 and CDR2: SGHRS, YFSETQ. This CDR3 comprises 13 residues. V gave up 3 bases and J gave up 5 bases; unmatched junction bases: 2. CDR3 amino acids: CASSSGTGDEQYF. As DNA, the CDR3 is TGCGCCAGCAGCTCCGGGACAGGGGACGAGCAGTACTTC.

The J gene is TRBJ2-3, the V gene TRBV27; no firm D call. V lost 6 bases, J lost 11 bases, and 15 bases lay in between. Germline values: CDR1 MNHEY, CDR2 SMNVEV (reference sequence). The CDR3 totals 12 residues. The CDR3, as DNA: TGTGCCAGCAGCCACGACCCGCGCTGGCAGTATTTT. Amino acids: CASSHDPRWQYF.